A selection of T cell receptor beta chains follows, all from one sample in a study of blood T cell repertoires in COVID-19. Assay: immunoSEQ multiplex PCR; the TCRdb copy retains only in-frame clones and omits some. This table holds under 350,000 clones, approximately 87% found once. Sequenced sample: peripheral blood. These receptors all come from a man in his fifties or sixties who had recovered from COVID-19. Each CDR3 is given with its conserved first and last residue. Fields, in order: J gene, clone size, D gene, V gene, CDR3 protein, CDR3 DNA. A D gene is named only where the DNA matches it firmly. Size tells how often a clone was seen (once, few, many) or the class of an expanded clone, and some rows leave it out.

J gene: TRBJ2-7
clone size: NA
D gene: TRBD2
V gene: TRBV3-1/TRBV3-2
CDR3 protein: CASSQDRGLAVEQYF
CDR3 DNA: TGTGCCAGCAGCCAAGATCGGGGACTAGCGGTCGAGCAGTACTTC

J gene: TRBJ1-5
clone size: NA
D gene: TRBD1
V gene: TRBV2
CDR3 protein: CASSLTGDGQPQHF
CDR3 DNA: TGTGCCAGCAGCCTAACAGGGGATGGCCAGCCCCAGCATTTT

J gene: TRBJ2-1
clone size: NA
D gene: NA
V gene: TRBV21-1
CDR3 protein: CASSKSSSEGGTGKVEQFF
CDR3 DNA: TGTGCCAGCAGCAAATCTAGTAGCGAGGGGGGGACAGGGAAGGTTGAGCAGTTCTTC

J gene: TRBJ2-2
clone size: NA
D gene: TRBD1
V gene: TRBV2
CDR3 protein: CASRPGQGTGELFF
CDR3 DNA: TGTGCCAGCAGACCGGGACAGGGGACCGGGGAGCTGTTTTTT

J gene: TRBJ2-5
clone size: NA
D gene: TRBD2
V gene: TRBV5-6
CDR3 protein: CASSGETSGGPLETQYF
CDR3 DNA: TGTGCCAGCAGCGGGGAGACTAGCGGGGGCCCCCTGGAGACCCAGTACTTC

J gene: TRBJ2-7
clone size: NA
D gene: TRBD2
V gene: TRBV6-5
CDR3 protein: CASSSLTSGRSYEQYF
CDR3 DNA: TGTGCCAGCAGTTCCTTGACTAGCGGGCGCTCCTACGAGCAGTACTTC

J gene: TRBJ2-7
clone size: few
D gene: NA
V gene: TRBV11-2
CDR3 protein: CASSPSGGTDGEQYF
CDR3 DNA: TGTGCCAGCAGCCCCTCGGGCGGGACAGATGGGGAGCAGTACTTC

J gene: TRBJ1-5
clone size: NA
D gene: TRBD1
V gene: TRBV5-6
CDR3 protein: CASSWGTGPNQPQHF
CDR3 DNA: TGTGCCAGCAGCTGGGGGACAGGACCCAATCAGCCCCAGCATTTT

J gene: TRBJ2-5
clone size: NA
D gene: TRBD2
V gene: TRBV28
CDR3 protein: CASSPTVISGVGETQYF
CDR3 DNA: TGTGCCAGCAGCCCCACAGTGATTAGCGGGGTTGGAGAGACCCAGTACTTC

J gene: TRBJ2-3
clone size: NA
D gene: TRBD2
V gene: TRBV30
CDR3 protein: CAWSPTSGRDTDTQYF
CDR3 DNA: TGTGCCTGGTCCCCGACTAGCGGGAGGGACACAGATACGCAGTATTTT

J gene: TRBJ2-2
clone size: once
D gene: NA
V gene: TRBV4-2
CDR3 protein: CASSDRDFDTGELFF
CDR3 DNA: TGTGCCAGCAGCGACCGGGACTTTGATACCGGGGAGCTGTTTTTT

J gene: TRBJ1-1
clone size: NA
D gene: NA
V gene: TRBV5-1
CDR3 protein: CASSLPKNTEAFF
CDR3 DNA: TGCGCCAGCAGCTTGCCCAAAAACACTGAAGCTTTCTTT

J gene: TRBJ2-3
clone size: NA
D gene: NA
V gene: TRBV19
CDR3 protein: CASTPGTPGRGTTQYF
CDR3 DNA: TGTGCCAGTACCCCCGGGACTCCGGGGAGAGGGACTACGCAGTATTTT

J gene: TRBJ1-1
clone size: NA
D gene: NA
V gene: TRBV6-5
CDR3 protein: CASRPTGSVNTEAFF
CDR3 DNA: TGTGCCAGCAGGCCCACAGGGTCCGTGAACACTGAAGCTTTCTTT

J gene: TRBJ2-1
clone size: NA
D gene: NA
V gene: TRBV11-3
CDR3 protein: CASSSLESYNEQFF
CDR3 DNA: TGTGCCAGCAGCTCCTTAGAATCCTACAATGAGCAGTTCTTC

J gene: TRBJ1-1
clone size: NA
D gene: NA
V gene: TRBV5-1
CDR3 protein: CASSFGGRTEAFF
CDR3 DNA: TGCGCCAGCAGCTTCGGGGGGAGAACTGAAGCTTTCTTT

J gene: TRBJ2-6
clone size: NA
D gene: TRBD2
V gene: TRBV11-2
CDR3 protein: CASSSSGRAIGANVLTF
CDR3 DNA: TGTGCCAGCAGCTCTAGCGGGAGGGCAATTGGGGCCAACGTCCTGACTTTC

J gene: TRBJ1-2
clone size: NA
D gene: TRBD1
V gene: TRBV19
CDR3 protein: CASQTGDQPRYGYTF
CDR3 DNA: TGTGCCAGTCAGACAGGGGACCAGCCTCGGTATGGCTACACCTTC

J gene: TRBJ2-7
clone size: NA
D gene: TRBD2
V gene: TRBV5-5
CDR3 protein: CASRAGLAGFSYEQYF
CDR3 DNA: TGTGCCAGCAGGGCGGGACTAGCGGGATTTTCCTACGAGCAGTACTTC

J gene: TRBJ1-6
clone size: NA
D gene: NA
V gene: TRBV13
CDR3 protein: CASSIDPNSPLHF
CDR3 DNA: TGTGCCAGCAGTATAGATCCTAATTCACCCCTCCACTTT

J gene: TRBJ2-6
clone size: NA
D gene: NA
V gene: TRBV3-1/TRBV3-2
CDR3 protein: CASGRGAAWANVLTF
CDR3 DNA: TGTGCCTCCGGGCGGGGAGCCGCCTGGGCCAACGTCCTGACTTTC

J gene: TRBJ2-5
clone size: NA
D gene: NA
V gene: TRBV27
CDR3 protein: CASGTGRRAQYF
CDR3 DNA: TGTGCCAGCGGCACGGGCCGGCGGGCCCAGTACTTC

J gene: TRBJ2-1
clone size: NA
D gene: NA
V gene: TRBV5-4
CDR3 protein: CASSPGTPGGLKGNEQFF
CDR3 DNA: TGTGCCAGCAGCCCCGGGACTCCCGGGGGACTCAAGGGCAATGAGCAGTTCTTC

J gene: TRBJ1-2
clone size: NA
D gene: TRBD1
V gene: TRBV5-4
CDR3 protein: CASSSGQKANYGYTF
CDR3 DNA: TGTGCCAGCAGCTCGGGACAGAAAGCTAACTATGGCTACACCTTC

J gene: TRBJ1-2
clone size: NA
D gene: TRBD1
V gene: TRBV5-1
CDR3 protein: CASSLYRGRGYGYTF
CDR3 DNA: TGCGCCAGCAGCTTGTACAGGGGACGAGGCTATGGCTACACCTTC

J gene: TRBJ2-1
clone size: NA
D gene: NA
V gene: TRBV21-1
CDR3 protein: CASSKKKGGQGRNNEQFF
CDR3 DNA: TGTGCCAGCAGCAAAAAAAAGGGAGGACAGGGGCGAAACAATGAGCAGTTCTTC

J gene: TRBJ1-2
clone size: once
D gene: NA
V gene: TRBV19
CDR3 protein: CASRADRTAYGYTF
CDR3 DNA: TGTGCCAGTAGGGCTGACAGGACCGCCTATGGCTACACCTTC

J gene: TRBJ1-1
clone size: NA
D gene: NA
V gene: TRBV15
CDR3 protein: CATSRTFGRMNTEAFF
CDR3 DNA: TGTGCCACCAGCAGGACCTTCGGCAGGATGAACACTGAAGCTTTCTTT

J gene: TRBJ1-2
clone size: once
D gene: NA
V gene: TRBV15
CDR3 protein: CATSSSGQPLYGYTF
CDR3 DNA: TGTGCCACCAGCAGCTCGGGACAACCCCTATATGGCTACACCTTC

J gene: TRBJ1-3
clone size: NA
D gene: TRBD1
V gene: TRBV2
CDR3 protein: CASGQVGNTIYF
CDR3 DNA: TGTGCCAGCGGACAGGTCGGAAACACCATATATTTT

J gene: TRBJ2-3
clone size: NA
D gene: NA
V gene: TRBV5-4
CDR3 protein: CASSLASPPHTQYF
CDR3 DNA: TGTGCCAGCAGCTTGGCTAGTCCGCCTCATACGCAGTATTTT

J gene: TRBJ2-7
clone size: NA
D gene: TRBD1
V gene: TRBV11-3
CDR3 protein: CASSLDRDRDRAYEQYF
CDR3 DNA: TGTGCCAGCAGCTTAGATCGGGACCGGGACAGGGCCTACGAGCAGTACTTC

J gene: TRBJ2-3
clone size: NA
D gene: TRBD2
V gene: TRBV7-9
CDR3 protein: CASSLVGGGNTDTQYF
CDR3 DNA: TGTGCCAGCAGCTTAGTGGGCGGGGGAAACACAGATACGCAGTATTTT

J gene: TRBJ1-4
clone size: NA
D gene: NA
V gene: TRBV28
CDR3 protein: CATRVSGEKLFF
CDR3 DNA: TGTGCCACCCGGGTCTCGGGTGAAAAACTGTTTTTT

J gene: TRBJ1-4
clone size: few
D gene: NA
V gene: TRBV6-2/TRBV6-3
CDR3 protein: CASSSSNGATNEKLFF
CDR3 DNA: TGTGCCAGCAGTTCCTCGAACGGTGCAACTAATGAAAAACTGTTTTTT

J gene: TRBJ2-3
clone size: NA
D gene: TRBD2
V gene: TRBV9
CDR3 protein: CASSVRLAGIDTQYF
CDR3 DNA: TGTGCCAGCAGCGTAAGGCTAGCGGGAATAGATACGCAGTATTTT

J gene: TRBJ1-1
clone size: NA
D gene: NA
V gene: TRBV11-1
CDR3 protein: CASSYRMANTEAFF
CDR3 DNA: TGTGCCAGCAGCTACCGTATGGCGAACACTGAAGCTTTCTTT

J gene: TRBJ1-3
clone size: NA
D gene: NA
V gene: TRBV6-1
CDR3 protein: CASSEARSRNTIYF
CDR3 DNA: TGTGCCAGCAGTGAAGCGCGGTCGAGAAACACCATATATTTT

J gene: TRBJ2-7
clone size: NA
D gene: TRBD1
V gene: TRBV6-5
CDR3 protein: CASSPAGGGSYEQYF
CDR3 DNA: TGTGCCAGCAGTCCGGCAGGGGGCGGCTCCTACGAGCAGTACTTC

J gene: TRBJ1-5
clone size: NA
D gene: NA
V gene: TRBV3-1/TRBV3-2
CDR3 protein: CASSEGHGYQPQHF
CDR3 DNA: TGTGCCAGCAGCGAGGGACACGGATATCAGCCCCAGCATTTT

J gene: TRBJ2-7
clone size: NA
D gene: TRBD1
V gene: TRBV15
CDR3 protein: CATSTSRGSSYEQYF
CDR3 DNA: TGTGCCACCAGCACGAGCAGGGGGAGCTCCTACGAGCAGTACTTC

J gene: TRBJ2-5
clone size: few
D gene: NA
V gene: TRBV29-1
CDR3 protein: CSERIQGRETQYF
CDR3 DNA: TGCAGCGAAAGAATACAGGGACGGGAGACCCAGTACTTC

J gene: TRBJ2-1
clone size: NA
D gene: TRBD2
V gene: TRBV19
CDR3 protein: CASSIGGGGSYNEQFF
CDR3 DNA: TGTGCCAGTAGTATAGGGGGCGGGGGCTCCTACAATGAGCAGTTCTTC

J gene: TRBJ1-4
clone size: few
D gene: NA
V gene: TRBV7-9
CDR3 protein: CASSGRQEKLFF
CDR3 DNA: TGTGCCAGCAGCGGAAGACAGGAAAAACTGTTTTTT